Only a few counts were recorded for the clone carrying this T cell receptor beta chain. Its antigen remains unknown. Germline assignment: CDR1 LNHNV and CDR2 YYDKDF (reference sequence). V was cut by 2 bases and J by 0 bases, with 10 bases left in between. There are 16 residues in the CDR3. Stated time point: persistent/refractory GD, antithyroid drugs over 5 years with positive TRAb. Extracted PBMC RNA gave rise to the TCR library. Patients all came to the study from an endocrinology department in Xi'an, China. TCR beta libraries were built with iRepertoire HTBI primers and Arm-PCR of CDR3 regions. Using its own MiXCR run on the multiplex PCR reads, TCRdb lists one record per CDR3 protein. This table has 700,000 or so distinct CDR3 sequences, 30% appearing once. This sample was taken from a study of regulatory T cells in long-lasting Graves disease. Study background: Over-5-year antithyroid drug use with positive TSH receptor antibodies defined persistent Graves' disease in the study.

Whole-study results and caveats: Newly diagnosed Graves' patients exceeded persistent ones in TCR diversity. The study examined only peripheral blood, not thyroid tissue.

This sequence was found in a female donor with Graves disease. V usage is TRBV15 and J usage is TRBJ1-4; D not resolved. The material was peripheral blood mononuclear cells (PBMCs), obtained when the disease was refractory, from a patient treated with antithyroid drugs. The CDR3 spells CATSRLGIATNEKLFF. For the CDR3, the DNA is TGTGCCACCAGCAGATTAGGGATTGCAACTAATGAAAAACTGTTTTTT.